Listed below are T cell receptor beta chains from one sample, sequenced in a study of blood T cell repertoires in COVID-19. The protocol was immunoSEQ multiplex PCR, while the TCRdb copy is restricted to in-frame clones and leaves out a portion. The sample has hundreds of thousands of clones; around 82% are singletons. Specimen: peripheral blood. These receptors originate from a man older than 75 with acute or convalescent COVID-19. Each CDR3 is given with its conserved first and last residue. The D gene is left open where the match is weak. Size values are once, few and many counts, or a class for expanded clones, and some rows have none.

cdr3_nt: TGTGCCAGCCTGGGACAGGGGAGAAATGAGCAGTTCTTC; cdr3_aa: CASLGQGRNEQFF; d_call: TRBD1; v_call: TRBV11-2; clone_size: .; j_call: TRBJ2-1
cdr3_nt: TGTGCCAGCAGCTTGGCCTGGGGGGGGCTCCCCTCTGGGGCCAACGTCCTGACTTTC; cdr3_aa: CASSLAWGGLPSGANVLTF; d_call: .; v_call: TRBV5-5; clone_size: .; j_call: TRBJ2-6
cdr3_nt: TGCGCCAGCAGCTTGCTCGGGGAGGGTGGCGAGCAGTACTTC; cdr3_aa: CASSLLGEGGEQYF; d_call: TRBD2; v_call: TRBV5-1; clone_size: .; j_call: TRBJ2-7
cdr3_nt: TGCAGTGCTAGTCCGCCTATGAGGAATACGCAGTATTTT; cdr3_aa: CSASPPMRNTQYF; d_call: .; v_call: TRBV20-1; clone_size: .; j_call: TRBJ2-3
cdr3_nt: TGTGCCAGCAGCTCCCCGGAGACCCAGTACTTC; cdr3_aa: CASSSPETQYF; d_call: .; v_call: TRBV11-2; clone_size: .; j_call: TRBJ2-5
cdr3_nt: TGTGCCAGCAGCGGACAGGCCCCAAGCTCCTACGAGCAGTACTTC; cdr3_aa: CASSGQAPSSYEQYF; d_call: TRBD1; v_call: TRBV6-5; clone_size: few; j_call: TRBJ2-7
cdr3_nt: TGTGCCAGCAGCCTCGGGACACCCAAGTGGAGCAATGAGCAGTTCTTC; cdr3_aa: CASSLGTPKWSNEQFF; d_call: .; v_call: TRBV3-1/TRBV3-2; clone_size: .; j_call: TRBJ2-1
cdr3_nt: TGTGCCAGCAGCTCGAACGTCGGGGCCTACAATGAGCAGTTCTTC; cdr3_aa: CASSSNVGAYNEQFF; d_call: .; v_call: TRBV13; clone_size: .; j_call: TRBJ2-1
cdr3_nt: TGCGCCAGCAGCACGGGACAGGAAAATGGTGAGCAGTACTTC; cdr3_aa: CASSTGQENGEQYF; d_call: TRBD1; v_call: TRBV5-1; clone_size: .; j_call: TRBJ2-7
cdr3_nt: TGTGCCAGCAGCCCTGGCGTGGGACAGGGAGTGTACGAGCAGTACTTC; cdr3_aa: CASSPGVGQGVYEQYF; d_call: TRBD1; v_call: TRBV7-6; clone_size: .; j_call: TRBJ2-7
cdr3_nt: TGTGCCAGCTCCCTGGACAGGGCGAACACCGGGGAGCTGTTTTTT; cdr3_aa: CASSLDRANTGELFF; d_call: TRBD1; v_call: TRBV18; clone_size: .; j_call: TRBJ2-2
cdr3_nt: TGTGCCAGCAGCTTAGTTGGGTGGGGCGGTGGTGAAAAACTGTTTTTT; cdr3_aa: CASSLVGWGGGEKLFF; d_call: .; v_call: TRBV7-2; clone_size: .; j_call: TRBJ1-4
cdr3_nt: TGTGCCAGCACCAAGAACCCCGGAGCGGTCTACGAGCAGTACTTC; cdr3_aa: CASTKNPGAVYEQYF; d_call: .; v_call: TRBV6-5; clone_size: .; j_call: TRBJ2-7
cdr3_nt: TGTGCCAGCAGTTCGGGACGTAGCGGAGGCTTCGGAAACACCATATATTTT; cdr3_aa: CASSSGRSGGFGNTIYF; d_call: .; v_call: TRBV27; clone_size: .; j_call: TRBJ1-3
cdr3_nt: TGTGCCAGCAGCACTATTCCAAATAACTCCTACAATGAGCAGTTCTTC; cdr3_aa: CASSTIPNNSYNEQFF; d_call: .; v_call: TRBV21-1; clone_size: .; j_call: TRBJ2-1
cdr3_nt: TGTGCCAGCAGCCAAGACCCCAGCGGGGGGGCTTTGGTGACCCAGTACTTC; cdr3_aa: CASSQDPSGGALVTQYF; d_call: TRBD2; v_call: TRBV3-1/TRBV3-2; clone_size: .; j_call: TRBJ2-5
cdr3_nt: TGTGCCTGGAGTGTACCGGGCAGGGGGCACTATGGCTACACCTTC; cdr3_aa: CAWSVPGRGHYGYTF; d_call: TRBD1; v_call: TRBV30; clone_size: .; j_call: TRBJ1-2
cdr3_nt: TGTGCCAGCAGCCAGCTGGGGGGTTTTGAGACCCAGTACTTC; cdr3_aa: CASSQLGGFETQYF; d_call: .; v_call: TRBV3-1/TRBV3-2; clone_size: .; j_call: TRBJ2-5
cdr3_nt: TGTGCCAGCAGCCCTCTAGCGGGAGGCTACAATGAGCAGTTCTTC; cdr3_aa: CASSPLAGGYNEQFF; d_call: TRBD2; v_call: TRBV3-1/TRBV3-2; clone_size: .; j_call: TRBJ2-1
cdr3_nt: TGTGCCAGCAGAATCTCAGGGGGAGGGAACACTGAAGCTTTCTTT; cdr3_aa: CASRISGGGNTEAFF; d_call: TRBD1; v_call: TRBV28; clone_size: .; j_call: TRBJ1-1
cdr3_nt: TGCGCCAGCAGCTCCGCGGGAGTTGAAGCTTTCTTT; cdr3_aa: CASSSAGVEAFF; d_call: .; v_call: TRBV5-1; clone_size: .; j_call: TRBJ1-1
cdr3_nt: TGCGCCAGCAGCGTAGGGGGAGGGGTTGGGAACATTCAGTACTTC; cdr3_aa: CASSVGGGVGNIQYF; d_call: .; v_call: TRBV5-1; clone_size: once; j_call: TRBJ2-4
cdr3_nt: TGTGCCACCACTGGGACAACTGAAGCTTTCTTT; cdr3_aa: CATTGTTEAFF; d_call: .; v_call: TRBV10-3; clone_size: .; j_call: TRBJ1-1
cdr3_nt: TGCGCCAGCAGCCAACAGGGGAGTATGGGTAACATTCAGTACTTC; cdr3_aa: CASSQQGSMGNIQYF; d_call: TRBD1; v_call: TRBV5-1; clone_size: .; j_call: TRBJ2-4
cdr3_nt: TGTGCCAGCAGCTTTAGTATCGGGGTATCCCTCTACGAGCAGTACTTC; cdr3_aa: CASSFSIGVSLYEQYF; d_call: .; v_call: TRBV7-8; clone_size: .; j_call: TRBJ2-7
cdr3_nt: TGTGCCAGCAGTGAAAATCTGGGGGCTCGGGGTGAAGCTTTCTTT; cdr3_aa: CASSENLGARGEAFF; d_call: .; v_call: TRBV2; clone_size: .; j_call: TRBJ1-1
cdr3_nt: TGTGCCAGCTCACCTCCGGGACTAGCGGGAGGCGAGCAGTACTTC; cdr3_aa: CASSPPGLAGGEQYF; d_call: TRBD2; v_call: TRBV18; clone_size: .; j_call: TRBJ2-7
cdr3_nt: TGTGCCACCAGTGGAAGAGGCCTAGCGGGAGGTCAAGGGCAGTTCTTC; cdr3_aa: CATSGRGLAGGQGQFF; d_call: TRBD2; v_call: TRBV24-1; clone_size: .; j_call: TRBJ2-1
cdr3_nt: TGTGCCAGCTCACCAGACCGAGGGGGCGACAATGAGCAGTTCTTC; cdr3_aa: CASSPDRGGDNEQFF; d_call: TRBD1; v_call: TRBV18; clone_size: once; j_call: TRBJ2-1
cdr3_nt: TGCAGTGCTAGTTTGGTCGGGAGAGGAGTTGTGGAGACCCAGTACTTC; cdr3_aa: CSASLVGRGVVETQYF; d_call: .; v_call: TRBV20-1; clone_size: once; j_call: TRBJ2-5
cdr3_nt: TGTGCCATCAGTCCGACTAGCGGGGGGGCTCTGAGGCCAGATACGCAGTATTTT; cdr3_aa: CAISPTSGGALRPDTQYF; d_call: TRBD2; v_call: TRBV10-3; clone_size: .; j_call: TRBJ2-3
cdr3_nt: TGTGCCAGCAGCGGGCCTAATGAAAAACTGTTTTTT; cdr3_aa: CASSGPNEKLFF; d_call: .; v_call: TRBV7-8; clone_size: .; j_call: TRBJ1-4
cdr3_nt: TGTGCCAGCAGTTTGGGGGGGGATAATTCACCCCTCCACTTT; cdr3_aa: CASSLGGDNSPLHF; d_call: .; v_call: TRBV28; clone_size: .; j_call: TRBJ1-6
cdr3_nt: TGTGCCAGCAGCCGGGATAGCAATCAGCCCCAGCATTTT; cdr3_aa: CASSRDSNQPQHF; d_call: .; v_call: TRBV7-9; clone_size: .; j_call: TRBJ1-5
cdr3_nt: TGTGCCAGCAGTTACGATTCCGGGACTCCCACCGGGGAGCTGTTTTTT; cdr3_aa: CASSYDSGTPTGELFF; d_call: .; v_call: TRBV6-2/TRBV6-3; clone_size: few; j_call: TRBJ2-2
cdr3_nt: TGTGCCAGTAGTTCCCGGGGGGGGCAGTTCTTC; cdr3_aa: CASSSRGGQFF; d_call: TRBD2; v_call: TRBV19; clone_size: .; j_call: TRBJ2-1
cdr3_nt: TGTGCCAGCTCAGCGGGGTCTTATAGCAATCAGCCCCAGCATTTT; cdr3_aa: CASSAGSYSNQPQHF; d_call: .; v_call: TRBV18; clone_size: once; j_call: TRBJ1-5
cdr3_nt: TGTGCCAGCGGCACTATGGGGGGCACTGAAGCTTTCTTT; cdr3_aa: CASGTMGGTEAFF; d_call: .; v_call: TRBV28; clone_size: .; j_call: TRBJ1-1
cdr3_nt: TGTGCCAGCAGCTTAGATTTCGGACAGGGGTGGTGGGAGCAGTACTTC; cdr3_aa: CASSLDFGQGWWEQYF; d_call: TRBD1; v_call: TRBV11-2; clone_size: .; j_call: TRBJ2-7
cdr3_nt: TGTGCCAGCAGCCTACAGGGTAGATCGGAGACCCAGTACTTC; cdr3_aa: CASSLQGRSETQYF; d_call: .; v_call: TRBV28; clone_size: .; j_call: TRBJ2-5
cdr3_nt: TGTGCCAGCAGCTTAGCCTTCCGACAGGGGGCTCGTGGCTACACCTTC; cdr3_aa: CASSLAFRQGARGYTF; d_call: TRBD1; v_call: TRBV5-4; clone_size: .; j_call: TRBJ1-2
cdr3_nt: TGTGCCAGCAGCTTAAGCGCTATCGGACTAGCGGGAACCGATACGCAGTATTTT; cdr3_aa: CASSLSAIGLAGTDTQYF; d_call: TRBD2; v_call: TRBV7-3; clone_size: .; j_call: TRBJ2-3
cdr3_nt: TGTGCCACCAGCAGAGCCCGACTCGGACAGGGGTTCACTGAAGCTTTCTTT; cdr3_aa: CATSRARLGQGFTEAFF; d_call: TRBD1; v_call: TRBV15; clone_size: .; j_call: TRBJ1-1
cdr3_nt: TGTGCCAGCAGTGAGGGGGCGAACACCGGGGAGCTGTTTTTT; cdr3_aa: CASSEGANTGELFF; d_call: .; v_call: TRBV14; clone_size: .; j_call: TRBJ2-2
cdr3_nt: TGTGCCAGCAGCTTGGGAGGACAGGGTCCTCGACCCCAGCATTTT; cdr3_aa: CASSLGGQGPRPQHF; d_call: TRBD1; v_call: TRBV5-4; clone_size: .; j_call: TRBJ1-5
cdr3_nt: TGTGCCAGCAGCCAGCGACAGGGGGCGGGCTATGGCTACACCTTC; cdr3_aa: CASSQRQGAGYGYTF; d_call: TRBD1; v_call: TRBV6-6; clone_size: .; j_call: TRBJ1-2
cdr3_nt: TGCGCCAGCAGCCAGATCGGGCAGGGAACGCCTGAGCAGTACTTC; cdr3_aa: CASSQIGQGTPEQYF; d_call: .; v_call: TRBV4-1; clone_size: .; j_call: TRBJ2-7
cdr3_nt: TGTGCCAGCAGTTCTTCAACAGGCGCTGGAAACACCATATATTTT; cdr3_aa: CASSSSTGAGNTIYF; d_call: .; v_call: TRBV6-5; clone_size: .; j_call: TRBJ1-3
cdr3_nt: TGTGCCAGCAGGACAGGGGGCTCTGGAAACACCATATATTTT; cdr3_aa: CASRTGGSGNTIYF; d_call: TRBD1; v_call: TRBV6-5; clone_size: .; j_call: TRBJ1-3
cdr3_nt: TGTGCCAGCACCCCGGGGGGATCGTTCCACGAGCAGTACTTC; cdr3_aa: CASTPGGSFHEQYF; d_call: TRBD2; v_call: TRBV28; clone_size: .; j_call: TRBJ2-7